Following are 30 T cell receptor beta chains from one sample sequenced in a study of shared T cell receptors in the human thymus. Generated by immunoSEQ multiplex PCR, the TCRdb table keeps only in-frame clones and is missing some. The data show some 760,000 clones, with 80% to 90% seen just once and 0.0095% to 0.011% held by the top ten. These data also featured in a second study, about human thymus T cells.

The sequencing input was thymocytes. The source is a girl less than two years old with a congenital heart defect.

The chain combines TRBV6-5 with TRBJ1-1; 11 positions match TRBD1. The germline CDR1 and CDR2 sequences are MNHEY and SVGAGI. The CDR3 is 14 residues long. The ends lost 7 bases at V and 5 bases at J; junction bases unmatched: 6. This CDR3 is CASKQDRGRTEAFF. CDR3 coding DNA: TGTGCCAGCAAACAGGACAGGGGGCGGACTGAAGCTTTCTTT.

The chain joins TRBV7-9 to TRBJ2-7; D is possibly TRBD2 (6 bases). CDR1 SEHNR and CDR2 FQNEAQ come from the germline V gene (reference sequence). The CDR3 runs to 14 residues. Trimming removed 5 bases at V and 2 bases at J, with 13 bases between. The CDR3 DNA sequence: TGTGCCAGCAGCCAAGCGCGGGAAACCTACGAGCAGTACTTC. It is translated as CASSQARETYEQYF. Looking up the rest from reference TRBV7-9 and TRBJ2-7 gives the full variable domain: DTGVSQNPRHKITKRGQNVTFRCDPISEHNRLYWYRQTLGQGPEFLTYFQNEAQLEKSRLLSDRFSAERPKGSFSTLEIQRTEQGDSAMYLCASSQARETYEQYFGPGTRLTVT.

The chain recombines TRBV14 with TRBJ2-7, with a possible D match to TRBD2 (6 bases). The CDR3 runs to 20 residues. V was pared by 4 bases and J by 2 bases, with 30 bases between. Per germline, CDR1 SGHDN and CDR2 FVKESK. The CDR3 protein is CASSRVGRISLNPSAYEQYF. The CDR3 nucleotides read TGTGCCAGCAGCCGCGTAGGCAGGATAAGTTTAAATCCTAGCGCCTACGAGCAGTACTTC.

This chain uses TRBV7-9 with TRBJ1-1; 8 nucleotides line up with TRBD1. The CDR3 covers 12 residues. Germline CDR1 reads SEHNR; CDR2 reads FQNEAQ (reference sequence). The V segment lost 6 bases and the J segment 7 bases; nucleotides outside the gene matches: 4. The CDR3 DNA reads as TGTGCCAGCAGACCCGGGACAGGTGAAGCTTTCTTT. This encodes CASRPGTGEAFF.

The chain links TRBV2 to TRBJ2-7, with no clear D. The CDR3 is 16 residues long. The V gene lost 3 bases and the J gene lost 3 bases, with 18 bases spanning the gap. Germline V gene lookup returns CDR1 SNHLY and CDR2 FYNNEI. CDR3 in amino acids: CASSEVADHYHYEQYF. The DNA for the CDR3 is TGTGCCAGCAGTGAGGTTGCCGACCACTACCACTACGAGCAGTACTTC.

This clone appeared a single time. Other DNA sequences from this sample encode an identical CDR3 as well. The chain has TRBV4-1 and TRBJ1-2; D is possibly TRBD1 (6 bases). Trimming took off 3 bases at V and 5 bases at J, with 19 bases between the two ends. Germline loops: CDR1 MGHRA, CDR2 YSYEKL. The CDR3 covers 16 residues. The CDR3 nucleotides read TGCGCCAGCAGCCAGGAACAACGGGACAAATGTTATGGCTACACCTTC. Translated, it gives CASSQEQRDKCYGYTF.

The chain combines TRBV11-2 with TRBJ1-2, with no clear D. Trimming took 0 bases from V and 5 from J, leaving 4 bases between them. CDR3 size: 12 residues. Germline V gives CDR1 SGHAT, CDR2 FQNNGV. CDR3 bases: TGTGCCAGCAGCTTAGAACGGTATGGCTACACCTTC. The encoded protein is CASSLERYGYTF. Supplemented by reference TRBV11-2 and TRBJ1-2, the full variable domain reads EAGVAQSPRYKIIEKRQSVAFWCNPISGHATLYWYQQILGQGPKLLIQFQNNGVVDDSQLPKDRFSAERLKGVDSTLKIQPAKLEDSAVYLCASSLERYGYTFGSGTRLTVV.

This clone was recorded once. The chain's CDR3 is CATSRVGLTNTGELFF. CDR3 nucleotide sequence: TGTGCCACCAGCAGAGTGGGCCTAACGAACACCGGGGAGCTGTTTTTT. The chain links TRBV15 to TRBJ2-2; D gene uncertain. Germline V gene data show CDR1 as LNHNV and CDR2 as YYDKDF (reference sequence). CDR3 length: 16 amino acids. The V gene lost 1 base and the J gene lost 0 bases, with 9 bases spanning the gap.

The CDR3 nucleotides are TGTGCCAGCAGCCGGTGGGGGCGGAACACCGGGGAGCTGTTTTTT. This encodes CASSRWGRNTGELFF. The chain combines TRBV6-5 with TRBJ2-2; D perhaps matches TRBD1 (6 bases). This CDR3 spans 15 amino acids. Trimming pared 6 bases from V and 1 base from J, leaving 12 bases between. Germline assignment: CDR1 MNHEY and CDR2 SVGAGI.

The chain combines TRBV19 with TRBJ1-2; TRBD1 is a possible D gene (5 bases). Trimming stripped 8 bases from V and 4 bases from J, with 14 bases between. The CDR3 sequence is 13 residues long. Germline values: CDR1 LNHDA, CDR2 SQIVND (reference sequence). CDR3 DNA: TGTGCCAGTGAAGGGGCAAGGACCTATGGCTACACCTTC. Protein: CASEGARTYGYTF.

About this clone itself: Different DNA sequences within this sample yield the same CDR3. The chain links TRBV6-5 to TRBJ1-2, with 7 bases fitting TRBD1. V gave up 3 bases and J gave up 6 bases; unmatched junction bases: 7. This CDR3 has 14 residues. Germline lookup yields CDR1 MNHEY and CDR2 SVGAGI. Here the CDR3 reads CASSYIDREDGYTF. CDR3 nucleotides: TGTGCCAGCAGTTATATCGACAGGGAGGATGGCTACACCTTC.

This clone was seen only once. V gene TRBV5-4 combines with J gene TRBJ2-3; D perhaps matches TRBD2 (6 bases). V lost 4 bases and J lost 2, with 11 bases in between. The CDR3 totals 14 residues. Germline V CDR1 and CDR2: SGHNT, YYREEE (reference sequence). The CDR3 DNA is TGTGCCAGCAGCCGAGCGGGCACCACAGATACGCAGTATTTT. It encodes CASSRAGTTDTQYF.

The chain has TRBV15 and TRBJ1-5; 8 positions match TRBD1. Germline assignment: CDR1 LNHNV and CDR2 YYDKDF (reference sequence). V shed 5 bases and J 3 bases; nucleotides not matched to a gene: 12. The CDR3 runs to 17 residues. CDR3 region: CATSVTPRDRINQPQHF. The CDR3 DNA follows: TGTGCCACCAGCGTTACCCCCAGGGACAGGATCAATCAGCCCCAGCATTTT.

The rearrangement uses TRBV19 and TRBJ2-3, with D maybe TRBD2 (6 bases). The length of the CDR3 is 15 residues. CDR1 is LNHDA and CDR2 is SQIVND in the germline V gene (reference sequence). V lost 0 bases, J lost 3 bases, and 10 bases lay in between. CDR3 sequence reads: CASSIDHGGTDTQYF. The CDR3 DNA sequence: TGTGCCAGTAGTATAGATCATGGGGGGACAGATACGCAGTATTTT.

The chain has TRBV13 and TRBJ2-1; TRBD2 matches 9 bases. With V trimmed by 4 bases and J by 4 bases, 17 bases remained unmatched. This CDR3 is built from 19 residues. Germline assignment: CDR1 PRHDT and CDR2 FYEKMQ (reference sequence). The DNA of the CDR3 is TGTGCCAGCAGCTCTACTGGACTAGCGAAGGGGAGAGATTACAATGAGCAGTTCTTC. Protein: CASSSTGLAKGRDYNEQFF. The full variable domain, in which reference TRBV13 and TRBJ2-1 provide the parts outside the CDR3, is AAGVIQSPRHLIKEKRETATLKCYPIPRHDTVYWYQQGPGQDPQFLISFYEKMQSDKGSIPDRFSAQQFSDYHSELNMSSLELGDSALYFCASSSTGLAKGRDYNEQFFGPGTRLTVL.

This clone was seen just once. The rearrangement joins TRBV12-5 to TRBJ1-1, with D unclear. V lost 6 bases and J lost 5, with 13 bases in between. This CDR3 is 13 amino acids long. From germline, CDR1 is LGHNT and CDR2 FRNRAP. The CDR3 bases are TGTGCTAGTGGGGGCCCTTCGGGAACTGAAGCTTTCTTT. As protein: CASGGPSGTEAFF.

The chain couples TRBV7-9 to TRBJ2-1, with 7 bases identical to TRBD1. Trimming took 5 bases from V and 4 from J; bases not matched to a gene: 8. The CDR3 runs 15 residues. Germline V gene data show CDR1 as SEHNR and CDR2 as FQNEAQ (reference sequence). CDR3 nucleotide sequence: TGTGCCAGCAGCACCGGACAGGCGATTTACAATGAGCAGTTCTTC. Translated: CASSTGQAIYNEQFF.

This clone has only one observation. The genes are TRBV10-3 and TRBJ1-2; the D is unclear. Trimming pared 3 bases from V and 5 bases from J, leaving 13 bases between. Germline CDR1 reads ENHRY; CDR2 reads SYGVKD. The CDR3 covers 14 residues. DNA of the CDR3: TGTGCCATCAGTGATGGAGGTCTCTGGTATGGCTACACCTTC. It translates to CAISDGGLWYGYTF.

The chain has TRBV5-4 and TRBJ2-2, with D unclear. Germline CDR1 and CDR2: SGHNT and YYREEE (reference sequence). Trimming stripped 1 base from V and 1 base from J, with 5 bases between. This CDR3 comprises 14 residues. For the CDR3, the DNA is TGTGCCAGCAGCTTGTCGGGGAACACCGGGGAGCTGTTTTTT. Residues: CASSLSGNTGELFF.

The J gene is TRBJ2-4, the V gene TRBV5-6, with 9 bases that match TRBD1. The germline gives CDR1 SGHDT, CDR2 YYEEEE. The junction had 18 bases not matched to a gene; V was cut back by 4 bases and J by 4 bases. The CDR3 consists of 19 residues. The CDR3 protein is CASSAQGAEVNDFKNIQYF. In nucleotides, the CDR3 is TGTGCCAGCAGCGCACAGGGGGCCGAAGTAAATGACTTTAAAAACATTCAGTACTTC.

This clone occurred a few times. The V and J genes are TRBV5-1 and TRBJ2-1, with D possibly matching TRBD1 (5 bases). Trimming cost V 2 bases and J 1 base, with 13 bases left between them. Germline V gene lookup returns CDR1 SGHRS and CDR2 YFSETQ. This CDR3 has 16 residues. CDR3 amino acids: CASSFGPWTSYNEQFF. The DNA of the CDR3 is TGCGCCAGCAGCTTCGGTCCCTGGACATCCTACAATGAGCAGTTCTTC.

This clone has only one observation. This chain uses TRBV28 with TRBJ1-5; TRBD1 agrees at 10 bases. Germline V lookup: CDR1 MDHEN, CDR2 SYDVKM. The CDR3 contains 18 residues. The ends lost 0 bases at V and 2 bases at J; junction bases unmatched: 7. The CDR3 loop reads CASSLCPCGQGGNQPQHF. The CDR3 DNA reads as TGTGCCAGCAGTTTATGTCCCTGTGGACAGGGGGGCAATCAGCCCCAGCATTTT.

V usage is TRBV10-3 and J usage is TRBJ2-7; 7 bases map to TRBD1. The CDR3 has 15 residues. V lost 6 bases and J lost 2; bases outside the gene matches: 10. Germline V gene data show CDR1 as ENHRY and CDR2 as SYGVKD. The CDR3: CAIRNETGNPYEQYF. The CDR3 DNA reads as TGTGCCATCAGGAACGAGACAGGGAATCCCTACGAGCAGTACTTC.

The chain is built from TRBV7-9 and TRBJ1-1; TRBD1 is a possible D gene (5 bases). The CDR3 contains 14 residues. Germline loops: CDR1 SEHNR, CDR2 FQNEAQ (reference sequence). Trimming stripped 5 bases from V and 3 bases from J, with 13 bases between. The CDR3 reads CASSPGHRDTEAFF. In DNA, the CDR3 is TGTGCCAGCAGCCCAGGACATAGGGACACTGAAGCTTTCTTT.

The V gene is TRBV6-4, the J gene TRBJ2-3; D possibly corresponds to TRBD2 (6 bases). This CDR3 region has 14 residues. V dropped 3 bases and J dropped 2 bases, with 9 bases sitting between them. Germline V gene sequence: CDR1 MRHNA, CDR2 SNTAGT. The CDR3 bases are TGTGCCAGCAGTGAGGGGAGGATCACAGATACGCAGTATTTT. It translates to CASSEGRITDTQYF.

V usage is TRBV19 and J usage is TRBJ2-3; 10 bases map to TRBD2. The CDR3 is 17 amino acids. From germline, CDR1 is LNHDA and CDR2 SQIVND (reference sequence). The V segment lost 4 bases and the J segment 1 base; nucleotides outside the gene matches: 8. The CDR3 here is CASSRSGGADGTDTQYF. The CDR3 DNA reads as TGTGCCAGTAGTAGAAGCGGGGGGGCGGATGGCACAGATACGCAGTATTTT.

The chain uses TRBV5-4 and TRBJ1-6; D possibly corresponds to TRBD1 (5 bases). The CDR3 covers 15 residues. V dropped 2 bases and J dropped 6 bases, with 12 bases sitting between them. Germline V CDR1 and CDR2: SGHNT, YYREEE (reference sequence). Here the CDR3 DNA reads TGTGCCAGCAGCTTCGATGGCAGGGTTAATTCACCCCTCCACTTT. Its translation: CASSFDGRVNSPLHF.

For this clone: Other DNA sequences in the sample encode the same CDR3. The chain links TRBV5-1 to TRBJ2-7; a possible D gene is TRBD2 (5 bases). Germline loops: CDR1 SGHRS, CDR2 YFSETQ. V lost 3 bases, J lost 10 bases, and 11 bases lay in between. This CDR3 has 11 amino acids. The CDR3 region has the DNA TGCGCCAGCAGCTCCAGAGGGCCCCAGTACTTC. Amino acid sequence: CASSSRGPQYF.

The CDR3 protein is CASSEPGGRKPYSNQPQHF. CDR3 in DNA: TGTGCCAGCAGTGAACCAGGGGGCCGAAAACCTTATAGCAATCAGCCCCAGCATTTT. The J gene is TRBJ1-5, the V gene TRBV2, with TRBD1 matching over 8 bases. The CDR3 runs to 19 residues. The germline gives CDR1 SNHLY, CDR2 FYNNEI. The V gene end was trimmed by 2 bases and the J gene end by 0 bases; junction bases not matched to a gene: 12.

CDR3 residues: CASTGAGGGAFF. DNA of the CDR3: TGTGCCAGCACCGGGGCCGGTGGGGGCGCTTTCTTT. The chain couples TRBV5-6 to TRBJ1-1; D possibly corresponds to TRBD1 (6 bases). Germline V lookup: CDR1 SGHDT, CDR2 YYEEEE. The CDR3 runs to 12 residues. Trimming cost V 6 bases and J 11 bases, with 17 bases left between them.